This is a list of T cell receptor beta chains from one sample in a study of blood T cell repertoires in COVID-19. Clones were read by immunoSEQ multiplex PCR, and TCRdb kept only the in-frame ones, dropping some. The data show 98,000 or so clones, approximately 80% seen once. Sequenced sample: peripheral blood. The receptor source for this set is a man aged 55-75 years with acute or convalescent COVID-19. The CDR3 runs from the conserved cysteine through the conserved F or W. The order of the fields is V gene, clone size, D gene, J gene, CDR3 DNA, CDR3 protein. A D gene is named only where the DNA matches it firmly. Clone size is shown for a subset of rows, as once, few, many or a class of expanded clone.

V gene: TRBV7-7
clone size: .
D gene: TRBD2
J gene: TRBJ2-1
CDR3 DNA: TGTGCTAGCAGCCCTACTAGCGGGAGAGGTAATGAGCAGTTCTTC
CDR3 protein: CASSPTSGRGNEQFF

V gene: TRBV6-5
clone size: .
D gene: .
J gene: TRBJ1-2
CDR3 DNA: TGTGCCAGCAGAGGATTTCCAGGGGTGAGGAATGGCTACACCTTC
CDR3 protein: CASRGFPGVRNGYTF

V gene: TRBV9
clone size: .
D gene: .
J gene: TRBJ2-1
CDR3 DNA: TGTGCCAGCAGCGGGGAGGGGGTGTACAATGAGCAGTTCTTC
CDR3 protein: CASSGEGVYNEQFF

V gene: TRBV2
clone size: once
D gene: .
J gene: TRBJ1-3
CDR3 DNA: TGTGCCAGCAGTAAGCTACAGGAATCTGGAAACACCATATATTTT
CDR3 protein: CASSKLQESGNTIYF

V gene: TRBV7-6
clone size: .
D gene: TRBD1
J gene: TRBJ1-1
CDR3 DNA: TGTGCCAGCAGCTTAAGATCAGGGGGCGGGAACACTGAAGCTTTCTTT
CDR3 protein: CASSLRSGGGNTEAFF

V gene: TRBV4-2
clone size: .
D gene: TRBD1
J gene: TRBJ1-6
CDR3 DNA: TGTGCCAGCAGTCCTGGACAGGCCAATTCACCCCTCCACTTT
CDR3 protein: CASSPGQANSPLHF

V gene: TRBV6-5
clone size: .
D gene: TRBD1
J gene: TRBJ2-7
CDR3 DNA: TGTGCCAGCAGTATGGAAAGACAGGGATCCGAGCAGTACTTC
CDR3 protein: CASSMERQGSEQYF

V gene: TRBV28
clone size: .
D gene: TRBD1
J gene: TRBJ1-2
CDR3 DNA: TGTGCCAGCAGTGGCCGGACAGGGGGTCGAGGCTACACCTTC
CDR3 protein: CASSGRTGGRGYTF

V gene: TRBV5-6
clone size: .
D gene: .
J gene: TRBJ1-4
CDR3 DNA: TGTGCCAGCAGCTTCCAGGCTAATGAAAAACTGTTTTTT
CDR3 protein: CASSFQANEKLFF

V gene: TRBV5-6
clone size: once
D gene: .
J gene: TRBJ1-1
CDR3 DNA: TGTGCCAGCAGCCCCCGACAGGCTAATGAAGCTTTCTTT
CDR3 protein: CASSPRQANEAFF

V gene: TRBV5-1
clone size: .
D gene: TRBD2
J gene: TRBJ2-5
CDR3 DNA: TGCGCCAGCAGCTTGATCGTAGCGGGGGGCGTTGAGACCCAGTACTTC
CDR3 protein: CASSLIVAGGVETQYF

V gene: TRBV5-1
clone size: .
D gene: TRBD1
J gene: TRBJ1-1
CDR3 DNA: TGCGCCAGCAGACCTACTCCGGGACAGGGGAACACTGAAGCTTTCTTT
CDR3 protein: CASRPTPGQGNTEAFF

V gene: TRBV4-2
clone size: .
D gene: TRBD1
J gene: TRBJ2-7
CDR3 DNA: TGTGCCAGCAGCCCGACTCCGGGACAGGGGACCTACGAGCAGTACTTC
CDR3 protein: CASSPTPGQGTYEQYF

V gene: TRBV19
clone size: few
D gene: .
J gene: TRBJ1-2
CDR3 DNA: TGTGCCAGTAGTAGGCAGGTGGACTATGGCTACACCTTC
CDR3 protein: CASSRQVDYGYTF

V gene: TRBV2
clone size: .
D gene: .
J gene: TRBJ1-2
CDR3 DNA: TGTGCCAGCAGTGAAGCGCTTAGGGGTGGCTACACCTTC
CDR3 protein: CASSEALRGGYTF

V gene: TRBV15
clone size: .
D gene: TRBD2
J gene: TRBJ2-5
CDR3 DNA: TGTGCCACCAGCAGAGATGAGACTAGCGGGAGCCAAGAGACCCAGTACTTC
CDR3 protein: CATSRDETSGSQETQYF

V gene: TRBV5-6
clone size: many
D gene: TRBD1
J gene: TRBJ2-2
CDR3 DNA: TGTGCCAGCAGCTTGACCGTGAGGGGACAGGGTACGAACACCGGGGAGCTGTTTTTT
CDR3 protein: CASSLTVRGQGTNTGELFF